The rows below give T cell receptor beta chains drawn from one sample of a study of CD8 T cells in Susac syndrome. Each CDR3 protein gets one entry after TCRdb re-called the immunoSEQ multiplex PCR reads with MiXCR. The sample records about 130,000 distinct CDR3 sequences, around 94% being singletons. Source material: CD8+ T cells from PBMCs. The receptors were sampled from a human donor with Susac syndrome. Each CDR3 is given with its conserved first and last residue. Fields, in order: clone size, D gene, V gene, J gene, CDR3 DNA, CDR3 protein. The D gene is left open where the match is weak. Clone sizes are given selectively: once, few, many, or a class where the clone is expanded.

>.|.|TRBV7-2|TRBJ2-2
TGTGCCAGCAGCCTAGGGGGGTCCCAAGGCACCGGGGAGCTGTTTTTT
CASSLGGSQGTGELFF
>.|.|TRBV19|TRBJ1-1
TGTGCCAGTAGTGGAACAGGGAATCAGGGACTGAACACTGAAGCTTTCTTT
CASSGTGNQGLNTEAFF
>.|TRBD1|TRBV30|TRBJ2-7
TGTGCCTGGAGTAAGCGGACAGGCGAGCAGTACTTC
CAWSKRTGEQYF
>.|TRBD1|TRBV5-6|TRBJ2-2
TGTGCCAGCAGCTTCTCCGGGACAGGGGCAATCGGGGAGCTGTTTTTT
CASSFSGTGAIGELFF
>.|.|TRBV7-9|TRBJ2-7
TGTGCCAGCAGCTTAGATCCAGACTCCAACTCCTACGAGCAGTACTTC
CASSLDPDSNSYEQYF
>.|TRBD1|TRBV30|TRBJ1-6
TGTGCCTGGACGGGACAGGGTGGTTCACCCCTCCACTTT
CAWTGQGGSPLHF
>.|.|TRBV4-1|TRBJ1-1
TGCGCCAGCAGCCAAGGGGGCAGAGCTAACACTGAAGCTTTCTTT
CASSQGGRANTEAFF
>.|.|TRBV5-4|TRBJ2-7
TGTGCCAGCAGCGCCGGGGTCGGGGAGCAGTACTTC
CASSAGVGEQYF
>.|TRBD2|TRBV3-1|TRBJ2-3
TGTGCCAGCAGCCCCGGGGCTAGCGGGAGGGGCCACACAGATACGCAGTATTTT
CASSPGASGRGHTDTQYF
>once|.|TRBV29-1|TRBJ2-7
TGCAGCGTCTGGGTCTGGGGCAACGAGCAGTACTTC
CSVWVWGNEQYF
>.|TRBD1|TRBV6-4|TRBJ2-7
TGTGCCAGCAGGCTACAGGGGGTAGTCTACGAGCAGTACTTC
CASRLQGVVYEQYF
>.|TRBD1|TRBV7-9|TRBJ1-5
TGTGCCAGCAGCCCCGACAGGGGACAGCCCCAGCATTTT
CASSPDRGQPQHF
>.|TRBD2|TRBV11-2|TRBJ2-4
TGTGCCAGCAGACTCTTTGCGGGAGAATTGAACATTCAGTACTTC
CASRLFAGELNIQYF
>.|.|TRBV11-2|TRBJ1-1
TGTGCCAGCAGCCGTGGGGCAGGGAGCACTGAAGCTTTCTTT
CASSRGAGSTEAFF
>.|.|TRBV6-6|TRBJ1-5
TGTGCCAGCAGTCCCGAACAGGAGCCTCAGCCCCAGCATTTT
CASSPEQEPQPQHF
>.|.|TRBV20-1|TRBJ2-7
TGCAGTGCTAGGGAGCGGGCGGGCTCCTACGAGCAGTACTTC
CSARERAGSYEQYF
>.|.|TRBV7-6|TRBJ2-5
TGTGCCAGCAGCTTAGGAGGAGGGCCCCCAGAGACCCAGTACTTC
CASSLGGGPPETQYF
>.|TRBD2|TRBV6-5|TRBJ2-3
TGTGCCACTGGGGGGGTTAACCCAGATACGCAGTATTTT
CATGGVNPDTQYF
>.|.|TRBV7-3|TRBJ1-1
TGTGCCAGCAGCTCTATGCCTGGGACTGAAGCTTTCTTT
CASSSMPGTEAFF
>.|TRBD2|TRBV2|TRBJ2-5
TGTGCCAGCACCAGTAGCGGGCAGGAAGAGACCCAGTACTTC
CASTSSGQEETQYF
>.|.|TRBV7-9|TRBJ2-2
TGTGCCAGCAGCTTAGTGATGGCGGATCCGAACACCGGGGAGCTGTTTTTT
CASSLVMADPNTGELFF
>.|TRBD1|TRBV18|TRBJ1-2
TGTGCCAGCTCACCACCCGACAGGGGCCCGGACTATGGCTACACCTTC
CASSPPDRGPDYGYTF
>.|.|TRBV27|TRBJ2-5
TGTGCCAGCAGTTTATTACAGGGCGAGACCCAGTACTTC
CASSLLQGETQYF
>.|TRBD1|TRBV29-1|TRBJ2-1
TGCAGCGTCTCTGGGACAGGGAGCTCCTACAATGAGCAGTTCTTC
CSVSGTGSSYNEQFF
>.|.|TRBV6-5|TRBJ2-3
TGTGCCAGCTCCCTATTCCGGGGCACAGATACGCAGTATTTT
CASSLFRGTDTQYF
>.|.|TRBV5-1|TRBJ2-7
TGCGCCAGCAGCCCCCCCCACCCTTACGAGCAGTACTTC
CASSPPHPYEQYF
>.|.|TRBV5-1|TRBJ1-3
TGCGCCAGCAGCTTAGGGGACGGTTCGAGCTCTGGAAACACCATATATTTT
CASSLGDGSSSGNTIYF
>.|.|TRBV7-2|TRBJ2-7
TGTGCCAGCAGCCGGGCCGACTCCTACGAGCAGTACTTC
CASSRADSYEQYF
>.|.|TRBV4-2|TRBJ2-1
TGTGCCAGCAGCCAAGGTTCCGCGTCAGAGCAGTTCTTC
CASSQGSASEQFF
>.|.|TRBV9|TRBJ2-1
TGTGCCAGCAGCGCCCTATTGACCAATGAGCAGTTCTTC
CASSALLTNEQFF
>.|.|TRBV13|TRBJ1-1
TGTGCCAGCTGCAGGGGAAACACTGAAGCTTTCTTT
CASCRGNTEAFF
>.|.|TRBV19|TRBJ1-5
TGTGCCAGTGCCCCCCCGGACCTCAGCAATCAGCCCCAGCATTTT
CASAPPDLSNQPQHF
>.|.|TRBV9|TRBJ2-3
TGTGCCAGCAGCGTAGTGGGACGCAGGTCGGATACGCAGTATTTT
CASSVVGRRSDTQYF
>.|TRBD2|TRBV28|TRBJ2-3
TGTGCCAGCAGTATACTAGCGGGAGAGAGCACAGATACGCAGTATTTT
CASSILAGESTDTQYF
>.|.|TRBV20-1|TRBJ1-5
TGCAGTGCTCAACCACAGTGGCATCAGCCCCAGCATTTT
CSAQPQWHQPQHF
>.|.|TRBV11-2|TRBJ2-1
TGTGCCAGCCGCCTCAGATACTCCGAAGGCTCCTACAATGAGCAGTTCTTC
CASRLRYSEGSYNEQFF
>.|TRBD1|TRBV18|TRBJ2-7
TGTGCCAGCTCGGGGGACAGCTCCTATACCTACGAGCAGTACTTC
CASSGDSSYTYEQYF
>.|TRBD2|TRBV4-2|TRBJ2-1
TGTGCCAGCAGCCAAGGGGAAGGTAGCGGGTACAATGAGCAGTTCTTC
CASSQGEGSGYNEQFF
>.|.|TRBV2|TRBJ1-2
TGTGCCAGCAGTGAAGGTGCGGAATATGGCTACACCTTC
CASSEGAEYGYTF
>once|.|TRBV12-3/TRBV12-4|TRBJ2-1
TGTGCCAGCACCCTTGGTGAGGGGGTATTGGATGAGCAGTTCTTC
CASTLGEGVLDEQFF
>.|TRBD2|TRBV6-1|TRBJ2-5
TGTGCCAGCAGTGAAGGACTAGCCTTTTGGGAGACCCAGTACTTC
CASSEGLAFWETQYF
>.|.|TRBV12-3/TRBV12-4|TRBJ1-2
TGTGCCAGCAGTTTCCGACAGGTCGCCAACTATGGCTACACCTTC
CASSFRQVANYGYTF